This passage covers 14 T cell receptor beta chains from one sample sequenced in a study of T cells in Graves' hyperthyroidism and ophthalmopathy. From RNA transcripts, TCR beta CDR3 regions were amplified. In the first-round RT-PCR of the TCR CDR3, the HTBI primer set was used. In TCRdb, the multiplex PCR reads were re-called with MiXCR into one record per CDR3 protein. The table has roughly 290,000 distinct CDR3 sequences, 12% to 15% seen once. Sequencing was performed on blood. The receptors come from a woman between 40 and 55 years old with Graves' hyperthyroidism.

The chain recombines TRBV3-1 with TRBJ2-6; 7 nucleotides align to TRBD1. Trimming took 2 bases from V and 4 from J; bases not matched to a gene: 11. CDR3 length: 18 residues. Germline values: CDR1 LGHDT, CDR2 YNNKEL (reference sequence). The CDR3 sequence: CASSQNLLQGSGANVLTF. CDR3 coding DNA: TGTGCCAGCAGCCAAAACCTGCTACAGGGGTCAGGGGCCAACGTCCTGACTTTC. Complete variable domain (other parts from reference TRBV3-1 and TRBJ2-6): DTAVSQTPKYLVTQMGNDKSIKCEQNLGHDTMYWYKQDSKKFLKIMFSYNNKELIINETVPNRFSPKSPDKAHLNLHINSLELGDSAVYFCASSQNLLQGSGANVLTFGAGSRLTVL.

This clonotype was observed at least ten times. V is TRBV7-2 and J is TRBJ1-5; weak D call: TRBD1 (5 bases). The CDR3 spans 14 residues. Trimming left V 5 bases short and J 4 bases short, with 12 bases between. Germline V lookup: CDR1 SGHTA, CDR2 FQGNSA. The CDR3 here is CASSQGAKNQPQHF. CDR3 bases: TGTGCCAGCAGCCAAGGGGCCAAGAATCAGCCCCAGCATTTT.

CDR3 in DNA: TGTGCCAGCAGTCCCTCCGGCGGAGGGGGCTACGAGCAGTACTTC. Translated, it gives CASSPSGGGGYEQYF. The chain uses TRBV27 and TRBJ2-7, with D perhaps given as TRBD1 or TRBD2 (6 bases each). This CDR3 is 15 amino acids long. CDR1 is MNHEY, CDR2 SMNVEV, per germline (reference sequence). The V and J ends lost 5 bases and 3 bases respectively, with 17 bases between them.

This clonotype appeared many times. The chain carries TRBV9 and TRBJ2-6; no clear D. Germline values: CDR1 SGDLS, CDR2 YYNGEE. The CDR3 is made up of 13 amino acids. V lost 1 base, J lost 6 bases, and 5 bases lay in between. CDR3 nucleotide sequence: TGTGCCAGCAGCGTACCAACGGCCAACGTCCTGACTTTC. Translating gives CASSVPTANVLTF. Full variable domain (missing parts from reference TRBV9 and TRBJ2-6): DSGVTQTPKHLITATGQRVTLRCSPRSGDLSVYWYQQSLDQGLQFLIQYYNGEERAKGNILERFSAQQFPDLHSELNLSSLELGDSALYFCASSVPTANVLTFGAGSRLTVL.

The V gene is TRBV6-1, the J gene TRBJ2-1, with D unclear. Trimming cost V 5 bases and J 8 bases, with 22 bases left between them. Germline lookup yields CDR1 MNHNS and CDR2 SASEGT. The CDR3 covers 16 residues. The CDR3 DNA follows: TGTGCCAGCAGTTATGCCCCCGGCTCTAGGCTATATGAGCAGTTCTTC. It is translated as CASSYAPGSRLYEQFF.

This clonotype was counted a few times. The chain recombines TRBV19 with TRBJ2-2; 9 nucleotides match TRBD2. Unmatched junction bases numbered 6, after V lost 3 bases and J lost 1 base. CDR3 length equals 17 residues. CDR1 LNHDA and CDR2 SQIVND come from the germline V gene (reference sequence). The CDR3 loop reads CASSIGPSGMNTGELFF. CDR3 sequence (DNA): TGTGCCAGTAGTATCGGTCCTAGCGGGATGAACACCGGGGAGCTGTTTTTT.

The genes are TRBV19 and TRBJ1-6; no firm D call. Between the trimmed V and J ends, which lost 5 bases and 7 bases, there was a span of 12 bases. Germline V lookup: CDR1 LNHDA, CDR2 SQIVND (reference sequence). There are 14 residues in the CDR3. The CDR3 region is CASSEWTDNSPLHF. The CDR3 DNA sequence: TGTGCCAGTAGTGAGTGGACGGACAATTCACCCCTCCACTTT.

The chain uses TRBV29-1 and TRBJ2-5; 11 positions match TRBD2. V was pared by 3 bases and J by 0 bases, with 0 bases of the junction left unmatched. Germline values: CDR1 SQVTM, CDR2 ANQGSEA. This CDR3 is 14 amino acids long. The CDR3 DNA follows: TGCAGCGTTGAGGGACTAGCGGACCAAGAGACCCAGTACTTC. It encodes CSVEGLADQETQYF.

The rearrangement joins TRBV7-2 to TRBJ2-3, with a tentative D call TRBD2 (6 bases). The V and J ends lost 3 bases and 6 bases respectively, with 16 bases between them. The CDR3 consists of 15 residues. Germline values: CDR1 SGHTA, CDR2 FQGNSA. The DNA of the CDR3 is TGTGCCAGCAGCTTGGACCCGGGACTGGCTGATACGCAGTATTTT. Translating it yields CASSLDPGLADTQYF. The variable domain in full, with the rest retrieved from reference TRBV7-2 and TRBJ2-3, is GAGVSQSPSNKVTEKGKDVELRCDPISGHTALYWYRQSLGQGLEFLIYFQGNSAPDKSGLPSDRFSAERTGGSVSTLTIQRTQQEDSAVYLCASSLDPGLADTQYFGPGTRLTVL.

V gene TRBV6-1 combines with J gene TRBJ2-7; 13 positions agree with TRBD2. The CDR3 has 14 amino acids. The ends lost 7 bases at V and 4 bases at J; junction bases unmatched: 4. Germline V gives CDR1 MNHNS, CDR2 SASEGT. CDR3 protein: CASMRTSGSYEQYF. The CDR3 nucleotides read TGTGCCAGCATGAGGACTAGCGGGAGTTACGAGCAGTACTTC.

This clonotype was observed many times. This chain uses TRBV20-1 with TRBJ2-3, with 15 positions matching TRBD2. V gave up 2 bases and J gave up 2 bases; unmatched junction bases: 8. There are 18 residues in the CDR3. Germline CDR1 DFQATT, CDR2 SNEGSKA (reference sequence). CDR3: CSARTWTSGRAFTDTQYF. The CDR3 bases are TGCAGTGCTAGAACCTGGACTAGCGGGAGGGCTTTCACAGATACGCAGTATTTT.

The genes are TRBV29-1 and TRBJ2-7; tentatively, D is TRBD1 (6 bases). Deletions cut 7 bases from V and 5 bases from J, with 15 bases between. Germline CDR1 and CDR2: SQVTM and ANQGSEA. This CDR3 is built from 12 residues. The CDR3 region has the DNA TGCAGCGCCGACAGGAATTTGGACGAGCAGTACTTC. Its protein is CSADRNLDEQYF.

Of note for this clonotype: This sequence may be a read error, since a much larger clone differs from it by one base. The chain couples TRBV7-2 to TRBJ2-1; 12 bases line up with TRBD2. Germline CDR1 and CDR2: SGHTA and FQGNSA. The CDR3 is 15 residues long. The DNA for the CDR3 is TGTGTCAGCAGCATGACTAGCGGGAGAGGTGATGAGCAGTTCTTC. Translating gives CVSSMTSGRGDEQFF.

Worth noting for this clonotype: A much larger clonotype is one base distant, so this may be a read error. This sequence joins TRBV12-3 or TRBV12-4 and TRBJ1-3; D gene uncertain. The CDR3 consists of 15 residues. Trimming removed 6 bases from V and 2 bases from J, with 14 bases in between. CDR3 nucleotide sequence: TGTGCCAGCAGCTCCGGATCCGGGACTGGAAACACCATATATTTT. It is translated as CASSSGSGTGNTIYF.